This T cell receptor beta chain derives from a study of blood T cell repertoires in COVID-19. J gave up 4 bases and V 6 bases, and 5 bases lay outside the gene matches. Looked up from germline, CDR1 is MDHEN and CDR2 is SYDVKM. The CDR3 loop spans 13 amino acids. Measured with immunoSEQ multiplex PCR; TCRdb has only the in-frame clones, and not every one. This table has 190,000 or so clones, 82% appearing once. Sequencing was carried out using PBMCs or T cells enriched from blood (not recorded which). The chain recombines TRBV28 with TRBJ2-5, with 7 bases identical to TRBD1. The sequence derives from a man aged 40-49 years who had recovered from COVID-19. DNA for the CDR3: TGTGCCAGCAGAAGGGACAGCCCAGAGACCCAGTACTTC. Encoded protein: CASRRDSPETQYF.